The 20 T cell receptor beta chains presented below share a single source sample, sequenced in a study of tumor-infiltrating lymphocytes in primary liver carcinoma. The investigators made TCR beta cDNA from roughly 460 ng total RNA, using a constant-region primer. The TCR beta library was amplified through three nested multiplex PCR rounds in a modified ARM-PCR procedure. Primers for the first two PCR rounds were TRBV1-TRBV30 forward primers and a C-beta reverse primer (about 9 cycles per round). TCRdb used MiXCR to reprocess the multiplex PCR reads, holding one entry per CDR3 protein. The sample yields under 50,000 distinct CDR3 sequences, over 65% seen once. Co-extraction yielded RNA and DNA from approximately 22-30 mg of unsorted bulk tissue. Sequencing was performed on liver tumor tissue from sampling region 5. The subset was: tumor region T5, tumor centre. The receptors originated from a man aged 40-49 years with primary liver carcinoma and hepatitis B virus infection.

This clonotype has a count of ten or more. The chain has TRBV5-4 and TRBJ2-1; 10 bases map to TRBD2. The CDR3 runs 15 residues. Unmatched junction bases numbered 9, after V lost 4 bases and J lost 8 bases. Germline V gene sequence: CDR1 SGHNT, CDR2 YYREEE (reference sequence). As DNA, the CDR3 is TGTGCCAGCAGCAGGTTGGGACTAGCGTACGATGAGCAGTTCTTC. As protein: CASSRLGLAYDEQFF.

On this clonotype itself: The junction differs from germline at one of its ends, possibly a read error. The rearrangement joins TRBV11-2 to TRBJ1-5; the D is unclear. The CDR3 loop spans 13 amino acids. CDR1 is SGHAT and CDR2 is FQNNGV in the germline V gene. The CDR3, as DNA: TGTGCCAGCAGCTTGTCCGGGTACAATCAGCCAGCATTT. Translation gives CASSLSGYNQPAF.

Regarding this clonotype: This clone may be a read error of a much larger clone one base away. The chain couples TRBV28 to TRBJ1-5; weak D call: TRBD1 (6 bases). Germline CDR1 and CDR2: MDHEN and SYDVKM. This CDR3 is built from 14 residues. The CDR3: CASSLTGGYQLQHF. The CDR3 nucleotides are TGTGCCAGCAGCTTAACGGGGGGCTATCAGCTCCAGCATTTT.

As for this clonotype: It is likely a read error, because the conserved phenylalanine at the end of the CDR3 is missing. Because the CDR3's place on the DNA is in doubt, the DNA is left out and the CDR3 is given as listed by TCRdb. The chain combines TRBV11-2 with TRBJ2-7. Germline V gives CDR1 SGHAT, CDR2 FQNNGV. The CDR3 is made up of 15 amino acids, end residues included. CDR3 loop: CASSLSVGISYEQYS.

This clonotype occurred once. A read error may account for a junction end that differs from germline. The gene calls are TRBV5-4 and TRBJ1-2; D remains ambiguous. CDR1 SGHNT and CDR2 YYREEE come from the germline V gene (reference sequence). The CDR3 has 14 residues. The CDR3 is CAISLQRSNYGYTF. The CDR3 DNA reads as TGTGCCATCAGCTTACAGAGATCTAACTATGGCTACACCTTC. Drawing the rest from reference TRBV5-4 and TRBJ1-2, the complete variable domain is ETGVTQSPTHLIKTRGQQVTLRCSSQSGHNTVSWYQQALGQGPQFIFQYYREEENGRGNFPPRFSGLQFPNYSSELNVNALELDDSALYLCAISLQRSNYGYTFGSGTRLTVV.

This clonotype was counted only a few times. The chain carries TRBV7-9 and TRBJ1-2, with D possibly TRBD1 on 5 matching bases. Trimming removed 5 bases at V and 3 bases at J, with 16 bases between. Germline assignment: CDR1 SEHNR and CDR2 FQNEAQ (reference sequence). This CDR3 has 15 residues. The CDR3 region is CASSVGVAGDYGYTF. The CDR3 DNA follows: TGTGCCAGCAGCGTAGGGGTGGCCGGGGACTATGGCTACACCTTC.

This clonotype has a count of ten or more. The CDR3 bases are TGCGCCAGCAGCCTCCTGCCCCCCCCCAACTCCTACGAGCAGTACTTC. Translating gives CASSLLPPPNSYEQYF. V gene TRBV4-1 combines with J gene TRBJ2-7; D uncertain. Germline V lookup: CDR1 MGHRA, CDR2 YSYEKL. The CDR3 contains 16 residues. V dropped 4 bases and J dropped 0 bases, with 16 bases sitting between them.

This chain links TRBV6-1 with TRBJ2-7; 10 positions match TRBD2. The junction had 6 bases not matched to a gene; V was cut back by 1 base and J by 6 bases. The germline V gene encodes CDR1 MNHNS and CDR2 SASEGT. The CDR3 length is 15 residues. CDR3 bases: TGTGCCAGCAGTGAAGGACCCTTAGCGGGAGGCGAGCAGTACTTC. Protein: CASSEGPLAGGEQYF.

In the case of this clonotype: Its ends do not fully match the called genes, so a read error is possible. V is TRBV11-2 and J is TRBJ2-5; 7 nucleotides agree with TRBD1. Germline assignment: CDR1 SGHAT and CDR2 FQNNGV. This CDR3 comprises 15 residues. The CDR3 is CASSLGGTGLEIQYF. CDR3 nucleotide sequence: TGTGCCAGCAGTTTAGGGGGCACAGGGTTAGAGATCCAGTACTTC.

A remark on this clonotype: At one of its ends the junction is not consistent with the germline gene, which may arise from a read error. This rearrangement joins TRBV29-1 to TRBJ2-7, with D uncertain. Germline CDR1 is SQVTM and CDR2 is ANQGSEA. The CDR3 is 14 amino acids. For the CDR3, the DNA is TGTAGCACTACTGTGGCCGTGGGGATGTACGAGCAGTACTTC. Encoded protein: CSTTVAVGMYEQYF.

On this clonotype: With a much larger clone just one base away, this may be a read error. The V gene is TRBV28, the J gene TRBJ1-1; D call uncertain. The CDR3 runs to 13 residues. Germline values: CDR1 MDHEN, CDR2 SYDVKM. V dropped 6 bases and J dropped 1 base, with 9 bases sitting between them. CDR3 region: CASSLARNTEAFF. As DNA, the CDR3 is TGTGCCAGCAGCCTGGCCCGGAACACTGAAGCTTTCTTT.

Points on this clonotype: Sequence at one end of the junction differs from germline and may be a read error. V gene TRBV4-1 combines with J gene TRBJ2-3; the match to TRBD1 covers 7 bases. Germline V gene data show CDR1 as MGHRA and CDR2 as YSYEKL. The CDR3 contains 14 residues. This CDR3 is CASSQRQGPDIQYF. The CDR3 DNA reads TGCGCCAGTAGCCAGCGACAGGGCCCAGATATACAGTATTTT.

This clonotype was recorded at least ten times. V gene TRBV6-1 combines with J gene TRBJ1-5; D is unclear. The CDR3 contains 17 residues. The germline gives CDR1 MNHNS, CDR2 SASEGT. The V end lost 2 bases, the J end lost 4 bases, and 18 bases lay between the germline ends. CDR3 DNA sequence: TGTGCCAGCAGTGAACCCAACAAGGGCCGTGGGAATCAGCCCCAGCATTTT. It specifies CASSEPNKGRGNQPQHF.

This clonotype came up a few times. The genes are TRBV2 and TRBJ2-7; tentative D call: TRBD1 (6 bases). The germline V gene encodes CDR1 SNHLY and CDR2 FYNNEI. V lost 6 bases and J 0 bases, leaving 12 bases between the germline ends. There are 14 residues in the CDR3. In nucleotides, the CDR3 is TGTGCCAGCAGAAAAGACAGGAACTCCTACGAGCAGTACTTC. It yields the protein CASRKDRNSYEQYF.

This clonotype was observed a handful of times. This chain uses TRBV2 with TRBJ2-5; tentatively, D is TRBD1 (5 bases). Germline lookup yields CDR1 SNHLY and CDR2 FYNNEI. This CDR3 has 16 residues. Trimming stripped 2 bases from V and 5 bases from J, with 18 bases between. The CDR3 spells CASSEPRQTRRETQYF. CDR3 nucleotide sequence: TGTGCCAGCAGTGAACCTCGACAGACCCGACGGGAGACCCAGTACTTC.

As to this clonotype: An end of the junction does not agree with germline; a read error may underlie this. The J gene is TRBJ2-3, the V gene TRBV5-1, with a weak D call TRBD2 (5 bases). The length of the CDR3 is 13 residues. Germline lookup yields CDR1 SGHRS and CDR2 YFSETQ. The CDR3 loop is CSSSGPSTDTQYF. The CDR3 DNA reads TGCTCCAGCAGCGGTCCCTCAACAGATACGCAGTATTTT. Based on the CDR3 plus reference TRBV5-1 and TRBJ2-3, the full variable domain is KAGVTQTPRYLIKTRGQQVTLSCSPISGHRSVSWYQQTPGQGLQFLFEYFSETQRNKGNFPGRFSGRQFSNSRSEMNVSTLELGDSALYLCSSSGPSTDTQYFGPGTRLTVL.

This clonotype has just a few counts. Compared with germline, one end of the junction differs, possibly owing to a read error. This chain joins TRBV11-3 and TRBJ2-2; D call uncertain. The CDR3 covers 11 residues. The V gene's germline CDR1 is SGHNT and CDR2 YENEEA. The DNA for the CDR3 is TGTGCCGGCAGTTTACACGGGGAGCTGTTTTTT. Translated, it gives CAGSLHGELFF.

In regard to this clonotype: Germline is not matched at one junction end, which may reflect a read error. The chain is built from TRBV2 and TRBJ2-6, with TRBD1 as a possible D gene (5 bases). The CDR3 extends over 14 amino acids. Germline loops: CDR1 SNHLY, CDR2 FYNNEI. The CDR3 DNA is TGTGGCAGCAGTGACATCTCTGGGGCCAATGTCCTGACTTTC. This gives the protein CGSSDISGANVLTF.

In this sample, this clonotype turned up once. A much larger clone is a single base away; this may be a read error. The chain joins TRBV30 to TRBJ1-5; a possible D gene is TRBD1 (5 bases). Germline V gene data show CDR1 as GTSNPN and CDR2 as SVGIG (reference sequence). This CDR3 has 14 amino acids. The CDR3 bases are TGTGCCTGGAGTGTACCGTATAGGGGTCAGTCCCAGCATTTT. The encoded protein is CAWSVPYRGQSQHF.

In regard to this clonotype: Germline and junction disagree at one end, which may indicate a read error. This chain uses TRBV4-1 with TRBJ1-1; tentative D call: TRBD1 (6 bases). CDR3 length equals 14 residues. Per the germline V gene, CDR1 is MGHRA and CDR2 is YSYEKL. CDR3: CAISQVTGGTEAFF. In DNA form, the CDR3 reads TGCGCCATCAGCCAAGTGACAGGAGGAACTGAAGCTTTCTTT.